The clone carrying this T cell receptor (beta chain) has a count of ten or more. Its antigen is unidentified. The authors amplified TCR beta CDR3 regions from RNA transcripts. The authors performed first-round RT-PCR with HTBI primers and then a second-round multiplex PCR. TCRdb ran MiXCR on the multiplex PCR reads and lists one entry per CDR3 protein. Among a few hundred thousand distinct CDR3 sequences, 17% were seen once, and the ten largest hold around 2.4%. Hyperthyroidism qualified as stable when ophthalmopathy did not develop within 18 months of follow-up. Aged 18 to 65, hyperthyroidism patients had been newly diagnosed, with under 2 months' duration. The diagnosis was founded upon clinical symptoms, serum thyroxine, TRAb, thyroid ultrasound and orbital computed tomography. This CDR3 comprises 16 residues. V lost 4 bases and J 0 bases, leaving 16 bases between the germline ends. In germline, CDR1 is SEHNR, CDR2 FQNEAQ (reference sequence).

The data were obtained in a study of Graves' ophthalmopathy and Graves' hyperthyroidism. General observations from the study: The authors also found most expanded thyroid clonotypes above 0.001 frequency in blood.

The chain combines TRBV7-9 with TRBJ2-7; possible D gene TRBD2, 6 bases. This receptor was taken from an adult woman with stable Graves' hyperthyroidism. Sequences were obtained from peripheral blood. In nucleotides, the CDR3 is TGTGCCAGCAGCTACAAGGCGGGGACTCCCTCCTACGAGCAGTACTTC. Protein: CASSYKAGTPSYEQYF.